What follows are 21 T cell receptor beta chains derived from one specimen sequenced in a study of blood T cell repertoires in COVID-19. Produced via immunoSEQ multiplex PCR; TCRdb's table is partial and in-frame only. The data show some 55,000 clones, around 83% seen once. The sample taken for sequencing was peripheral blood. The receptors were gathered from a woman aged 60-75 years with acute or convalescent COVID-19.

The rearrangement joins TRBV4-1 to TRBJ2-3, with a tentative D call TRBD1 (6 bases). Trimming removed 3 bases at V and 0 bases at J, with 13 bases between. Germline assignment: CDR1 MGHRA and CDR2 YSYEKL. This CDR3 contains 16 residues. For the CDR3, the DNA is TGCGCCAGCAGCCAGGTGGTGGGGGCGAGCACAGATACGCAGTATTTT. It translates to CASSQVVGASTDTQYF.

The J gene is TRBJ2-3, the V gene TRBV5-1; D is perhaps TRBD2 (6 bases). CDR3 length equals 14 residues. With 2 bases removed from V and 6 bases from J, the gap between germline ends came to 13 bases. Germline V CDR1 and CDR2: SGHRS, YFSETQ. CDR3 sequence reads: CASSLTSIEDTQYF. For the CDR3, the DNA is TGCGCCAGCAGCTTAACTAGCATTGAGGATACGCAGTATTTT.

The chain recombines TRBV6-2 or TRBV6-3 with TRBJ2-7, with 12 bases that match TRBD2. V lost 2 bases, J lost 3 bases, and 2 bases stayed unmatched. CDR3 size: 15 residues. Per germline, CDR1 MNHEY and CDR2 SVGEGT. DNA for the CDR3: TGTGCCAGCAGTTACGCTAGCGGGAGGGACTACGAGCAGTACTTC. Protein sequence: CASSYASGRDYEQYF.

This chain connects TRBV5-4 to TRBJ2-3; TRBD2 matches at 7 bases. This CDR3 contains 15 residues. Losses at the gene ends were 4 bases for V and 2 bases for J; bases not matched to a gene: 7. Germline loops: CDR1 SGHNT, CDR2 YYREEE (reference sequence). The CDR3 loop is CASSRDAGDTDTQYF. DNA of the CDR3: TGTGCCAGCAGCAGAGATGCGGGGGACACAGATACGCAGTATTTT.

This sequence joins TRBV4-1 and TRBJ1-1; 7 bases line up with TRBD1. Unmatched junction bases numbered 8, after V lost 4 bases and J lost 0 bases. CDR3 length: 16 amino acids. Germline lookup yields CDR1 MGHRA and CDR2 YSYEKL. CDR3 region: CASSPGGIIMNTEAFF. For the CDR3, the DNA is TGCGCCAGCAGCCCAGGGGGGATCATCATGAACACTGAAGCTTTCTTT.

The V call is TRBV5-1, the J call TRBJ1-1; D is perhaps TRBD1 (6 bases). Germline loops: CDR1 SGHRS, CDR2 YFSETQ. Between the trimmed V and J ends, which lost 4 bases and 4 bases, there was a span of 14 bases. The length of the CDR3 is 14 residues. The CDR3 loop reads CASSRQAGTTEAFF. CDR3 in DNA: TGCGCCAGCAGCCGACAGGCGGGTACCACTGAAGCTTTCTTT.

This rearrangement joins TRBV7-2 to TRBJ1-1, with TRBD1 matching over 8 bases. The germline V gene has CDR1 SGHTA and CDR2 FQGNSA. This CDR3 contains 16 residues. Losses at the gene ends were 0 bases for V and 1 base for J; bases not matched to a gene: 4. In DNA, the CDR3 is TGTGCCAGCAGCTTAGCCGGGACAGGACCGAACACTGAAGCTTTCTTT. Protein product: CASSLAGTGPNTEAFF.

The chain has TRBV5-6 and TRBJ2-6; D is possibly TRBD2 (7 bases). The CDR3 contains 15 residues. Germline CDR1 SGHDT, CDR2 YYEEEE. The V and J ends lost 4 bases and 2 bases respectively, with 10 bases between them. CDR3 DNA: TGTGCCAGCAGCCCGGGGGGCGCTGGGGCCAACGTCCTGACTTTC. Translation: CASSPGGAGANVLTF.

V is TRBV14 and J is TRBJ1-2, with 8 bases identical to TRBD1. The CDR3 extends over 17 amino acids. Germline values: CDR1 SGHDN, CDR2 FVKESK. V shed 1 base and J 3 bases; nucleotides not matched to a gene: 10. The CDR3 sequence: CASSQGLGQGYYYGYTF. CDR3 coding DNA: TGTGCCAGCAGCCAAGGACTTGGACAGGGTTATTACTATGGCTACACCTTC.

CDR3 DNA sequence: TGCGCCAGCAGCTTCTCCGCGGGAGATACGCAGTATTTT. As protein: CASSFSAGDTQYF. The rearrangement joins TRBV5-1 to TRBJ2-3, with a possible D match to TRBD2 (5 bases). V lost 2 bases to trimming and J lost 5 bases, with 9 bases between them. The V gene's germline CDR1 is SGHRS and CDR2 YFSETQ. This CDR3 is 13 amino acids long.

The rearrangement links TRBV19 to TRBJ2-1, with TRBD1 as a possible D gene (6 bases). CDR1 LNHDA and CDR2 SQIVND come from the germline V gene (reference sequence). The CDR3 has 15 residues. Between the trimmed V and J ends, which lost 4 bases and 7 bases, there was a span of 17 bases. CDR3 nucleotide sequence: TGTGCCAGTAGTACGATCACAGGGTCCGGTAATGAGCAGTTCTTC. The encoded protein is CASSTITGSGNEQFF.

The rearrangement links TRBV5-1 to TRBJ2-1; 8 nucleotides align to TRBD2. The CDR3 loop spans 16 amino acids. V was pared by 0 bases and J by 9 bases, with 11 bases of the junction left unmatched. Germline V lookup: CDR1 SGHRS, CDR2 YFSETQ. CDR3 loop: CASSLGTSIISSEQFF. In DNA, the CDR3 is TGCGCCAGCAGCTTGGGGACTAGCATAATTAGCAGTGAGCAGTTCTTC.

CDR3 DNA sequence: TGTGCCAGCAGTTTATTAGGGACAGGTGAAAAACTGTTTTTT. This encodes CASSLLGTGEKLFF. The rearrangement joins TRBV27 to TRBJ1-4; 8 bases line up with TRBD1. V was pared by 1 base and J by 7 bases, with 2 bases of the junction left unmatched. The germline gives CDR1 MNHEY, CDR2 SMNVEV (reference sequence). The CDR3 has 14 residues.

Remarks on this clone: Distinct nucleotide sequences in the sample also encode this CDR3. V usage is TRBV7-2 and J usage is TRBJ2-5; no clear D gene. The germline V gene has CDR1 SGHTA and CDR2 FQGNSA. The CDR3 has 14 amino acids. Trimming took 1 base from V and 2 from J, leaving 8 bases between them. CDR3 DNA sequence: TGTGCCAGCAGCTTAGTTACAGCACAAGAGACCCAGTACTTC. Protein: CASSLVTAQETQYF.

This sequence joins TRBV5-1 and TRBJ1-2; 12 nucleotides agree with TRBD1. The germline V gene encodes CDR1 SGHRS and CDR2 YFSETQ. The trim removed 4 bases at V and 7 bases at J, leaving 5 bases unmatched. The length of the CDR3 is 14 residues. The CDR3 coding sequence is TGCGCCAGCAGCCTGGGACAGGGGGCTGGTGGCTACACCTTC. It specifies CASSLGQGAGGYTF.

The V call is TRBV3-1 (or the pseudogene TRBV3-2), the J call TRBJ1-4, with D perhaps TRBD1 (5 bases). Trimming stripped 4 bases from V and 8 bases from J, with 17 bases between. This CDR3 contains 15 residues. Germline V gene lookup returns CDR1 LGHDT and CDR2 YNNKEL (reference sequence). The CDR3 loop reads CASSRTLGVFEKLFF. The CDR3 coding sequence is TGTGCCAGCAGCCGTACCCTAGGGGTTTTCGAAAAACTGTTTTTT.

The chain links TRBV10-3 to TRBJ1-2, with a weak D call TRBD1 (6 bases). The CDR3 sequence is 14 residues long. Trimming took 3 bases from V and 5 from J, leaving 13 bases between them. The germline V gene encodes CDR1 ENHRY and CDR2 SYGVKD. The CDR3 sequence: CAISDMDRAYGYTF. CDR3 nucleotides: TGTGCCATCAGTGATATGGACAGAGCTTATGGCTACACCTTC.

The DNA for the CDR3 is TGTGCCTGGAGTGCCTGGGGGAGCGGGCCTAGGTCGGTCACAGATACGCAGTATTTT. This encodes CAWSAWGSGPRSVTDTQYF. The chain is built from TRBV30 and TRBJ2-3; a possible D gene is TRBD2 (6 bases). The CDR3 runs to 19 residues. Trimming removed 1 base at V and 2 bases at J, with 25 bases between. Germline CDR1 GTSNPN, CDR2 SVGIG (reference sequence).

This rearrangement joins TRBV3-1 (or the pseudogene TRBV3-2) to TRBJ1-3; 8 positions match TRBD1. Germline assignment: CDR1 LGHDT and CDR2 YNNKEL (reference sequence). The CDR3 length is 18 residues. After removal of 4 bases from V and 4 bases from J, the junction contained 15 bases not matched to a gene. CDR3: CASSRPPDRGYPGNTIYF. In nucleotides, the CDR3 is TGTGCCAGCAGCCGACCCCCCGACAGGGGTTATCCAGGAAACACCATATATTTT.

The rearrangement links TRBV18 to TRBJ2-5; 11 bases fit TRBD2. This CDR3 has 17 amino acids. CDR1 and CDR2 (germline): KGHSH, LQKENI. The junction had 10 bases not matched to a gene; V was cut back by 5 bases and J by 2 bases. The DNA of the CDR3 is TGTGCCAGCTCATTCGGGCTAGCGGGGGGTTCGCAAGAGACCCAGTACTTC. Amino acid sequence: CASSFGLAGGSQETQYF.

The chain combines TRBV5-1 with TRBJ2-1; D is uncertain. V was cut by 0 bases and J by 0 bases, with 7 bases left in between. The CDR3 has 15 amino acids. CDR1 SGHRS and CDR2 YFSETQ come from the germline V gene. CDR3 in amino acids: CASSLDMSSYNEQFF. In DNA form, the CDR3 reads TGCGCCAGCAGCTTGGATATGAGCTCCTACAATGAGCAGTTCTTC. The full variable domain, its missing parts supplied by reference TRBV5-1 and TRBJ2-1, is KAGVTQTPRYLIKTRGQQVTLSCSPISGHRSVSWYQQTPGQGLQFLFEYFSETQRNKGNFPGRFSGRQFSNSRSEMNVSTLELGDSALYLCASSLDMSSYNEQFFGPGTRLTVL.